Each of the 18 T cell receptor beta chains below was sequenced from the same sample in a study of blood T cell repertoires in COVID-19. The assay was immunoSEQ multiplex PCR, and TCRdb's table has in-frame clones only and misses some. The sample has 220,000 or so clones, approximately 81% seen once. Source material: peripheral blood. The source is a woman older than 75 with acute or convalescent COVID-19.

The chain uses TRBV7-2 and TRBJ1-2; 10 bases line up with TRBD1. CDR3 length equals 14 residues. Germline V gene data show CDR1 as SGHTA and CDR2 as FQGNSA. V shed 8 bases, J shed 8 bases, and the junction held 11 bases outside the gene matches. CDR3 amino acids: CASASQGTGVGYTF. In nucleotides, the CDR3 is TGTGCCAGCGCCTCACAAGGGACAGGGGTAGGCTACACCTTC. Combining the CDR3 with reference TRBV7-2 and TRBJ1-2 gives the whole variable domain GAGVSQSPSNKVTEKGKDVELRCDPISGHTALYWYRQSLGQGLEFLIYFQGNSAPDKSGLPSDRFSAERTGGSVSTLTIQRTQQEDSAVYLCASASQGTGVGYTFGSGTRLTVV.

The chain combines TRBV6-2 or TRBV6-3 with TRBJ2-7, with TRBD2 as a possible D gene (5 bases). Trimming removed 4 bases at V and 0 bases at J, with 10 bases between. The germline V gene encodes CDR1 MNHEY and CDR2 SVGEGT. The CDR3 contains 14 residues. As DNA, the CDR3 is TGTGCCAGCAGTTCGGCAGAGGGCTCCTACGAGCAGTACTTC. Its translation: CASSSAEGSYEQYF.

This chain links TRBV28 with TRBJ1-1; TRBD1 might be the D (5 bases). V was cut by 5 bases and J by 2 bases, with 9 bases left in between. Germline CDR1 reads MDHEN; CDR2 reads SYDVKM. The CDR3 has 13 amino acids. The CDR3 DNA reads as TGTGCCAGCAGTCTGACAGTAAACACTGAAGCTTTCTTT. Protein sequence: CASSLTVNTEAFF.

The chain recombines TRBV3-1 (or the pseudogene TRBV3-2) with TRBJ2-1, with a tentative D call TRBD2 (5 bases). Germline V gene data show CDR1 as LGHDT and CDR2 as YNNKEL (reference sequence). V shed 1 base and J shed 11 bases, with 12 bases lying between them. The CDR3 covers 13 residues. In DNA, the CDR3 is TGTGCCAGCAGCCAAGGGGCCCGGACTCAGCAGTTCTTC. Translation: CASSQGARTQQFF.

The rearrangement uses TRBV7-9 and TRBJ1-3; 7 nucleotides agree with TRBD1. The CDR3 is made up of 15 amino acids. Per the germline V gene, CDR1 is SEHNR and CDR2 is FQNEAQ (reference sequence). After removal of 4 bases from V and 0 bases from J, the junction contained 3 bases not matched to a gene. CDR3 loop: CASSWGQNSGNTIYF. CDR3 nucleotide sequence: TGTGCCAGCAGCTGGGGACAGAACTCTGGAAACACCATATATTTT. The full variable domain, with the rest looked up from reference TRBV7-9 and TRBJ1-3, is DTGVSQNPRHKITKRGQNVTFRCDPISEHNRLYWYRQTLGQGPEFLTYFQNEAQLEKSRLLSDRFSAERPKGSFSTLEIQRTEQGDSAMYLCASSWGQNSGNTIYFGEGSWLTVV.

This chain joins TRBV11-2 and TRBJ1-6, with D possibly being TRBD1 (6 bases). The CDR3 runs 14 residues. Trimming took off 5 bases at V and 6 bases at J, with 11 bases between the two ends. The germline V gene has CDR1 SGHAT and CDR2 FQNNGV. The CDR3 DNA reads TGTGCCAGCAGCCCCAGGGGATCTAATTCACCCCTCCACTTT. This translates into CASSPRGSNSPLHF.

V gene TRBV27 combines with J gene TRBJ1-1; D might be TRBD1 (6 bases). The germline CDR1 and CDR2 sequences are MNHEY and SMNVEV (reference sequence). The CDR3 sequence is 16 residues long. Trimming left V 5 bases short and J 1 base short, with 17 bases between. The CDR3 DNA sequence: TGTGCCAGCAGTACCCGACAGGCCCTAGGGAACACTGAAGCTTTCTTT. The encoded protein is CASSTRQALGNTEAFF.

This clone appeared a few times. The chain combines TRBV19 with TRBJ1-5, with 7 bases aligning to TRBD1. The CDR3 spans 15 residues. V gave up 6 bases and J gave up 1 base; unmatched junction bases: 6. Germline CDR1 and CDR2: LNHDA and SQIVND (reference sequence). The DNA for the CDR3 is TGTGCCAGTAGCTCGGGACAGACAAGCAATCAGCCCCAGCATTTT. This sequence encodes CASSSGQTSNQPQHF.

V and J are TRBV19 and TRBJ2-5; D perhaps matches TRBD1 (6 bases). Germline lookup yields CDR1 LNHDA and CDR2 SQIVND (reference sequence). The CDR3 sequence is 15 residues long. Trimming took off 6 bases at V and 1 base at J, with 15 bases between the two ends. The CDR3 is CASSLGGQIQETQYF. DNA for the CDR3: TGTGCCAGTAGCCTAGGGGGACAAATCCAAGAGACCCAGTACTTC.

The CDR3 sequence is CASSGFPWLKEDSYQPQHF. The CDR3 DNA reads as TGTGCCAGCAGTGGTTTCCCTTGGTTAAAAGAGGACAGTTATCAGCCCCAGCATTTT. The chain combines TRBV2 with TRBJ1-5, with D possibly being TRBD1 (6 bases). In germline, CDR1 is SNHLY, CDR2 FYNNEI. Trimming removed 4 bases at V and 5 bases at J, with 27 bases between. The length of the CDR3 is 19 residues.

This clone was recorded a few times. V and J are TRBV30 and TRBJ1-1; no clear D. The germline V gene encodes CDR1 GTSNPN and CDR2 SVGIG (reference sequence). This CDR3 region has 14 residues. Trimming cost V 0 bases and J 7 bases, with 15 bases left between them. CDR3 bases: TGTGCCTGGAGTGTATATCTTGTCGCCGGTGAAGCTTTCTTT. It codes for CAWSVYLVAGEAFF.

V gene TRBV14 combines with J gene TRBJ2-3, with 7 positions matching TRBD2. The CDR3 sequence is 16 residues long. CDR1 is SGHDN, CDR2 FVKESK, per germline. The junction had 7 bases not matched to a gene; V was cut back by 3 bases and J by 1 base. DNA for the CDR3: TGTGCCAGCAGCCACCCGCGGGGAGGGGGCACAGATACGCAGTATTTT. Translated: CASSHPRGGGTDTQYF.

This clone showed up just a few times. The CDR3: CASSSGTGWREKLFF. In DNA form, the CDR3 reads TGTGCCAGCAGCTCCGGGACAGGGTGGCGGGAAAAACTGTTTTTT. The chain is built from TRBV7-8 and TRBJ1-4; 9 bases fit TRBD1. Germline CDR1 SGHVS, CDR2 FQNEAQ. The CDR3 covers 15 residues. After removal of 4 bases from V and 8 bases from J, the junction contained 8 bases not matched to a gene.

This chain joins TRBV7-9 and TRBJ1-1; D is perhaps TRBD1 (6 bases). The germline V gene has CDR1 SEHNR and CDR2 FQNEAQ (reference sequence). CDR3 size: 15 residues. Trimming shortened V by 5 bases and J by 0 bases, and 13 bases separated the two germline ends. The CDR3 DNA follows: TGTGCCAGCAGCCCCGGGACAACCATGAACACTGAAGCTTTCTTT. Translating it yields CASSPGTTMNTEAFF. The full variable domain, with the rest looked up from reference TRBV7-9 and TRBJ1-1, is DTGVSQNPRHKITKRGQNVTFRCDPISEHNRLYWYRQTLGQGPEFLTYFQNEAQLEKSRLLSDRFSAERPKGSFSTLEIQRTEQGDSAMYLCASSPGTTMNTEAFFGQGTRLTVV.

This clone was observed a single time. The rearrangement uses TRBV9 and TRBJ2-2; D is uncertain. Germline loops: CDR1 SGDLS, CDR2 YYNGEE. CDR3 length equals 12 residues. V lost 0 bases and J 6 bases, leaving 3 bases between the germline ends. The CDR3 sequence: CASSVGPGELFF. Written as DNA, the CDR3 is TGTGCCAGCAGCGTAGGGCCCGGGGAGCTGTTTTTT. Combining the CDR3 with reference TRBV9 and TRBJ2-2 gives the whole variable domain DSGVTQTPKHLITATGQRVTLRCSPRSGDLSVYWYQQSLDQGLQFLIQYYNGEERAKGNILERFSAQQFPDLHSELNLSSLELGDSALYFCASSVGPGELFFGEGSRLTVL.

J is TRBJ2-4 and V is TRBV30, with TRBD2 matching 7 bases. Germline trimming cut 1 base from V and 10 bases from J; bases unmatched to any gene: 4. The germline CDR1 and CDR2 sequences are GTSNPN and SVGIG (reference sequence). This CDR3 is 12 amino acids long. CDR3 sequence reads: CAWSGGGLIQYF. CDR3 nucleotide sequence: TGTGCCTGGAGTGGGGGGGGACTAATTCAGTACTTC.

The chain carries TRBV18 and TRBJ2-7; 7 bases fit TRBD1. Germline CDR1 KGHSH, CDR2 LQKENI. V shed 3 bases and J 3 bases; nucleotides not matched to a gene: 8. The CDR3 runs to 15 residues. In nucleotides, the CDR3 is TGTGCCAGCTCACCTTCCGGGACAGTAGTCTACGAGCAGTACTTC. Its translation is CASSPSGTVVYEQYF.

V usage is TRBV11-1 and J usage is TRBJ2-1, with a tentative D call TRBD2 (6 bases). Germline-derived CDR1 and CDR2 are SGHAT and FQDESV (reference sequence). The length of the CDR3 is 15 residues. V shed 1 base and J shed 7 bases, with 14 bases lying between them. The CDR3 DNA reads TGTGCCAGCAGCTTAGTGGGGGGATCTGAGAATGAGCAGTTCTTC. Its protein product is CASSLVGGSENEQFF.